Reported below is one T cell receptor (beta chain). The data were taken from a study of blood T cell repertoires in COVID-19. Study-wide background: The United States, Italy and Spain provided the acute and convalescent COVID-19 samples. T cells, B-cell-depleted T cells, or PBMCs supplied cDNA or gDNA.

Authors' processing steps: By means of reference gene primer amplification, nucleated cell counts were estimated. Data came from immunoSEQ multiplex PCR; TCRdb stores just in-frame clones and leaves some out. The V and J calls and clone size are taken from that table; D and trimming were inferred from the DNA. The table shows 310,000 or so clones, with approximately 87% occurring only once. CDR1 is SNHLY and CDR2 is FYNNEI in the germline V gene. V lost 4 bases and J lost 3, with 14 bases in between. The CDR3 is 15 residues long. The chain links TRBV2 to TRBJ2-3; D is perhaps TRBD2 (6 bases). This clonotype was sampled from a woman in her fifties or sixties with active or convalescent COVID-19. Sequencing was carried out using peripheral blood. The CDR3 spells CASSVQPGDTDTQYF. The CDR3 bases are TGTGCCAGCAGTGTTCAGCCGGGAGATACAGATACGCAGTATTTT. The variable domain in full, with the rest retrieved from reference TRBV2 and TRBJ2-3, is EPEVTQTPSHQVTQMGQEVILRCVPISNHLYFYWYRQILGQKVEFLVSFYNNEISEKSEIFDDQFSVERPDGSNFTLKIRSTKLEDSAMYFCASSVQPGDTDTQYFGPGTRLTVL.